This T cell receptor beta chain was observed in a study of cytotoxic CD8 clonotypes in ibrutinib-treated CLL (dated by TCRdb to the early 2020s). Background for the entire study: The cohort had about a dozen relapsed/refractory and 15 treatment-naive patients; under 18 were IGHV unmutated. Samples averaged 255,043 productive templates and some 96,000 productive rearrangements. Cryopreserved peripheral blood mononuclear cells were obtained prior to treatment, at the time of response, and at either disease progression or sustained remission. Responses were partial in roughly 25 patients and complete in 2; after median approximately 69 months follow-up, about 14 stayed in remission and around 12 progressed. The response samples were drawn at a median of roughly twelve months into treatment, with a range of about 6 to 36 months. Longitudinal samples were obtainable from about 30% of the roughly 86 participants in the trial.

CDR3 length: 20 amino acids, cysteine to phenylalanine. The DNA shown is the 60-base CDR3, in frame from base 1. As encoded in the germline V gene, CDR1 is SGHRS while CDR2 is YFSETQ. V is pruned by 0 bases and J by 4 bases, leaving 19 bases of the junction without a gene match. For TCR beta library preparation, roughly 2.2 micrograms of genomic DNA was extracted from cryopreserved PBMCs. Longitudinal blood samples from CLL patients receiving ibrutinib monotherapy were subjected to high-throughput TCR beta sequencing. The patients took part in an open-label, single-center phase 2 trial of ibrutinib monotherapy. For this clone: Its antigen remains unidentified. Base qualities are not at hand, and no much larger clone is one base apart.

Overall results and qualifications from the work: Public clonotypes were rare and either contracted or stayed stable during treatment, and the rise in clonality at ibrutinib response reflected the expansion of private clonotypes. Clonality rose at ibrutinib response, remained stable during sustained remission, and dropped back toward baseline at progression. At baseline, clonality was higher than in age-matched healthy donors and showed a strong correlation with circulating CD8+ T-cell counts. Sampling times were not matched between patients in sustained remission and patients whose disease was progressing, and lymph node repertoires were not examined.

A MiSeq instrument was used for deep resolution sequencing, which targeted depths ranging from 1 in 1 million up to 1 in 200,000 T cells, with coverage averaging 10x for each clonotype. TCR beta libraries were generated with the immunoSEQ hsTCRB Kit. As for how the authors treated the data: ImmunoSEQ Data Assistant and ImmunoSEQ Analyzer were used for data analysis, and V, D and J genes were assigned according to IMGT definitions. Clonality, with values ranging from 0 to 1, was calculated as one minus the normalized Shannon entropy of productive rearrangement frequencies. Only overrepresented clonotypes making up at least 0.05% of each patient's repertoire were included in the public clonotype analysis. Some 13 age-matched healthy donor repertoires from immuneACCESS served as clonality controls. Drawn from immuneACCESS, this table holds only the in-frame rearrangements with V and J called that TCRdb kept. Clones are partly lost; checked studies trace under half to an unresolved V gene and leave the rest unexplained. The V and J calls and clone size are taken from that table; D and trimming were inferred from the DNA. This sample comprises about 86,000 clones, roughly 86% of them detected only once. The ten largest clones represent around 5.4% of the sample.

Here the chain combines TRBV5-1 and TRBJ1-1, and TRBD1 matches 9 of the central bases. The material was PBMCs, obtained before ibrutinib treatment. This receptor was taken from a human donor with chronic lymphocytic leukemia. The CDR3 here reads CASSLARGQGRSHAGTEAFF. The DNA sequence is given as TGCGCCAGCAGCTTGGCACGAGGACAGGGGCGATCTCACGCGGGCACTGAAGCTTTCTTT.